This paragraph reports one TCR beta chain. Germline CDR1 reads SGDLS; CDR2 reads YYNGEE. The CDR3 consists of 12 residues. Trimming pared 0 bases from V and 5 bases from J, leaving 4 bases between. The data belong to a study of blood T cell repertoires in COVID-19. In the study overall: Acute and convalescent COVID-19 samples came from the United States, Italy and Spain. Nucleic acid was either cDNA or gDNA, and it came from T cells, B-cell-depleted T cells, or PBMCs.

Authors' analysis steps: From reference gene primer amplification, estimates of nucleated cell counts were derived. TCRdb's copy holds only in-frame clones and misses some; the assay was immunoSEQ multiplex PCR. The V and J calls and clone size come from that table; D and trimming were worked out from the DNA. The table includes under 95,000 clones, 90% to 95% detected once. The chain is built from TRBV9 and TRBJ2-3; D call uncertain. Material for sequencing was peripheral blood. This clonotype originated in a woman between 45 and 65 years old in a cohort sampled during active COVID-19. The CDR3 coding sequence is TGTGCCAGCAGCGTAGAGAGAGATACGCAGTATTTT. Its translation is CASSVERDTQYF.